Presented here are 27 T cell receptor beta chains from one specimen sequenced in a study of T cell changes during pregnancy in multiple sclerosis. Only in-frame clones appear in the TCRdb table, and some are missing; sequencing was by immunoSEQ multiplex PCR. The sample lists about 40,000 clones; about 95% were seen once. The sample here was peripheral blood, taken in the third trimester of pregnancy. Receptors were obtained from a female donor with multiple sclerosis, enrolled in a pregnancy study.

The chain has TRBV7-3 and TRBJ2-5; possibly TRBD2 for D (6 bases). The V end lost 5 bases, the J end lost 1 base, and 14 bases lay between the germline ends. The CDR3 is 15 amino acids. The germline V gene encodes CDR1 SGHTA and CDR2 FQGTGA. The chain's CDR3 is CASSRNRDFQETQYF. The CDR3 nucleotides are TGTGCCAGCAGCCGGAACCGGGACTTCCAAGAGACCCAGTACTTC.

This chain uses TRBV19 with TRBJ1-5; no firm D call. V lost 5 bases to trimming and J lost 5 bases, with 13 bases between them. Germline values: CDR1 LNHDA, CDR2 SQIVND (reference sequence). The CDR3 is made up of 14 amino acids. The CDR3 nucleotides are TGTGCCAGTAGTGTAGGGCAGGTTTATCAGCCCCAGCATTTT. This gives the protein CASSVGQVYQPQHF.

This chain connects TRBV10-3 to TRBJ2-2; TRBD1 aligns across 8 bases. Germline V gene lookup returns CDR1 ENHRY and CDR2 SYGVKD. The CDR3 has 14 residues. V shed 4 bases and J 6 bases; nucleotides not matched to a gene: 4. Here the CDR3 reads CAISATGGSGELFF. CDR3 bases: TGTGCCATCAGTGCTACAGGGGGGTCCGGGGAGCTGTTTTTT.

J is TRBJ2-7 and V is TRBV9; no firm D call. Trimming stripped 2 bases from V and 0 bases from J, with 9 bases between. This CDR3 has 14 amino acids. Germline assignment: CDR1 SGDLS and CDR2 YYNGEE. The CDR3 nucleotides read TGTGCCAGCAGCGTCCACTCTAGCTCCTACGAGCAGTACTTC. It is translated as CASSVHSSSYEQYF.

The chain recombines TRBV15 with TRBJ1-4; D remains ambiguous. Germline V gene sequence: CDR1 LNHNV, CDR2 YYDKDF (reference sequence). The CDR3 spans 13 residues. Trimming pared 4 bases from V and 1 base from J, leaving 4 bases between. CDR3 region: CATSTGTNEKLFF. DNA of the CDR3: TGTGCCACCAGCACAGGAACTAATGAAAAACTGTTTTTT.

The rearrangement links TRBV7-6 to TRBJ2-1; tentatively, D is TRBD2 (6 bases). This CDR3 contains 15 residues. Germline lookup yields CDR1 SGHVS and CDR2 FNYEAQ. V shed 6 bases and J shed 3 bases, with 15 bases lying between them. CDR3 residues: CASSSRTGDYNEQFF. DNA for the CDR3: TGTGCCAGCAGTTCCCGGACGGGAGACTACAATGAGCAGTTCTTC.

The rearrangement uses TRBV30 and TRBJ1-2; TRBD1 might be the D (5 bases). CDR1 and CDR2 (germline): GTSNPN, SVGIG (reference sequence). V was clipped by 3 bases and J by 8 bases, with 16 bases between them. There are 13 residues in the CDR3. CDR3 coding DNA: TGTGCCTGGAGGGACTCTGGGGGACTGGGCTACACCTTC. Translating it yields CAWRDSGGLGYTF.

This chain connects TRBV7-8 to TRBJ2-3, with TRBD2 matching 8 bases. The CDR3 has 14 residues. V lost 4 bases to trimming and J lost 2 bases; unmatched junction nucleotides: 2. Germline V lookup: CDR1 SGHVS, CDR2 FQNEAQ. Here the CDR3 reads CASSYSGTTDTQYF. Written as DNA, the CDR3 is TGTGCCAGCAGCTATAGCGGGACCACAGATACGCAGTATTTT.

The chain links TRBV7-9 to TRBJ2-3, with TRBD2 identical over 10 bases. Trimming at V came to 1 base and at J to 3 bases, leaving 13 bases not matched to a gene. The germline gives CDR1 SEHNR, CDR2 FQNEAQ (reference sequence). The CDR3 sequence is 19 residues long. CDR3 region: CASSLVRILAGVLTDTQYF. The CDR3 DNA sequence: TGTGCCAGCAGCTTAGTTAGGATCCTAGCGGGAGTTTTGACAGATACGCAGTATTTT.

The chain is built from TRBV27 and TRBJ2-7; 11 nucleotides match TRBD1. This CDR3 region has 14 residues. Looked up from germline, CDR1 is MNHEY and CDR2 is SMNVEV (reference sequence). V was pared by 10 bases and J by 3 bases, with 8 bases of the junction left unmatched. CDR3 protein: CATTGDRGYYEQYF. CDR3 sequence (DNA): TGTGCCACCACGGGGGACAGGGGGTACTACGAGCAGTACTTC.

The chain has TRBV27 and TRBJ1-5, with 9 bases identical to TRBD1. Germline CDR1 MNHEY, CDR2 SMNVEV (reference sequence). Trimming removed 3 bases from V and 4 bases from J; junction bases left unmatched: 10. This CDR3 spans 17 amino acids. The CDR3 DNA is TGTGCCAGCAGTTTTGTTGTGGGACAGGGTGTTAATCAGCCCCAGCATTTT. It translates to CASSFVVGQGVNQPQHF.

The chain carries TRBV7-2 and TRBJ2-7; the match to TRBD1 covers 8 bases. V shed 5 bases and J 2 bases; nucleotides not matched to a gene: 14. The germline CDR1 and CDR2 sequences are SGHTA and FQGNSA. This CDR3 has 17 residues. CDR3 in amino acids: CASSQQAQGQGPYEQYF. The CDR3 DNA reads as TGTGCCAGCAGCCAACAGGCCCAAGGACAGGGTCCCTACGAGCAGTACTTC.

The V and J genes are TRBV30 and TRBJ1-3; D is uncertain. In germline, CDR1 is GTSNPN, CDR2 SVGIG (reference sequence). Trimming shortened V by 0 bases and J by 0 bases, and 9 bases separated the two germline ends. CDR3 size: 15 residues. CDR3 region: CAWSVRESSGNTIYF. CDR3 DNA sequence: TGTGCCTGGAGTGTACGGGAGAGCTCTGGAAACACCATATATTTT.

V usage is TRBV30 and J usage is TRBJ1-5; no firm D call. V was cut by 0 bases and J by 1 base, with 4 bases left in between. Per germline, CDR1 GTSNPN and CDR2 SVGIG (reference sequence). CDR3 size: 13 residues. The CDR3 nucleotides read TGTGCCTGGAGTGTTGGCAGCAATCAGCCCCAGCATTTT. Translating it yields CAWSVGSNQPQHF.

J is TRBJ2-3 and V is TRBV28, with 8 positions matching TRBD2. Looked up from germline, CDR1 is MDHEN and CDR2 is SYDVKM. The CDR3 sequence is 13 residues long. The V and J ends lost 6 bases and 6 bases, in that order; junction bases with no gene match: 5. CDR3 residues: CASSQTSVDTQYF. Written as DNA, the CDR3 is TGTGCCAGCAGCCAGACTAGCGTCGATACGCAGTATTTT.

The CDR3 bases are TGTGCCAGCAGTTTATCGATGAACAGTTTAGATGAGCAGTTCTTC. Encoded protein: CASSLSMNSLDEQFF. The rearrangement joins TRBV27 to TRBJ2-1; D is ambiguous. Deletions cut 0 bases from V and 8 bases from J, with 14 bases between. The length of the CDR3 is 15 residues. Per the germline V gene, CDR1 is MNHEY and CDR2 is SMNVEV (reference sequence).

The CDR3 is CASSLGPGEQYF. The CDR3 coding sequence is TGTGCCAGCAGCTTAGGGCCAGGTGAACAGTACTTC. The chain combines TRBV11-3 with TRBJ2-4; D unresolved. Germline V CDR1 and CDR2: SGHNT, YENEEA. Trimming pared 1 base from V and 13 bases from J, leaving 11 bases between. The CDR3 has 12 amino acids.

This clone was picked up one time. This chain connects TRBV6-1 to TRBJ2-4; 11 bases are shared with TRBD1. V was clipped by 1 base and J by 11 bases; unmatched bases: 7. Germline V gene sequence: CDR1 MNHNS, CDR2 SASEGT. The CDR3 has 15 residues. The CDR3 DNA sequence: TGTGCCAGCAGTGAAGAATGGACAGGGGGCTGGTTTCAGTACTTC. It specifies CASSEEWTGGWFQYF.

The rearrangement joins TRBV5-4 to TRBJ2-7; 8 nucleotides agree with TRBD1. Germline CDR1 and CDR2: SGHNT and YYREEE (reference sequence). The CDR3 has 14 residues. V was clipped by 1 base and J by 5 bases; unmatched bases: 5. The CDR3 loop is CASSLQGATHEQYF. The CDR3 DNA reads as TGTGCCAGCAGCTTGCAGGGGGCGACTCACGAGCAGTACTTC.

CDR3 sequence (DNA): TGCGCCAGCAGCCAAACCTTCCAGGGAAACTACGAGCAGTACTTC. Amino acid sequence: CASSQTFQGNYEQYF. This chain joins TRBV4-1 and TRBJ2-7; D might be TRBD1 (5 bases). V was trimmed by 2 bases and J by 3 bases, leaving 14 bases between them. Germline assignment: CDR1 MGHRA and CDR2 YSYEKL. The CDR3 length is 15 residues.

The CDR3 coding sequence is TGTGCCAGCAGGGATGACAGGGGACTCTACGAGCAGTACTTC. Its translation: CASRDDRGLYEQYF. This sequence joins TRBV25-1 and TRBJ2-7; 8 positions agree with TRBD1. The ends lost 6 bases at V and 3 bases at J; junction bases unmatched: 7. This CDR3 has 14 residues. Germline CDR1 and CDR2: MGHDK and SYGVNS.

V gene TRBV5-1 combines with J gene TRBJ1-2, with TRBD1 matching 7 bases. Trimming cost V 4 bases and J 3 bases; bases outside gene matches: 12. This CDR3 spans 16 amino acids. Germline V gene sequence: CDR1 SGHRS, CDR2 YFSETQ. The CDR3 protein is CASSGTLQGIDYGYTF. The CDR3 DNA follows: TGCGCCAGCAGCGGAACGCTACAGGGGATCGACTATGGCTACACCTTC.

CDR3 nucleotide sequence: TGTGCCAGCAGTTTGAGTTGGGGGCACGAGCAGTACTTC. This gives the protein CASSLSWGHEQYF. V gene TRBV13 combines with J gene TRBJ2-7; D might be TRBD1 (6 bases). The CDR3 consists of 13 residues. Trimming took off 6 bases at V and 5 bases at J, with 14 bases between the two ends. From germline, CDR1 is PRHDT and CDR2 FYEKMQ (reference sequence).

This chain uses TRBV7-9 with TRBJ1-1, with 9 bases aligning to TRBD1. Germline CDR1 is SEHNR and CDR2 is FQNEAQ (reference sequence). The V and J ends lost 1 base and 10 bases, in that order; junction bases with no gene match: 4. There are 13 residues in the CDR3. Here the CDR3 reads CASSLVGTGTAFF. CDR3 DNA sequence: TGTGCCAGCAGCTTAGTGGGGACAGGGACAGCTTTCTTT.

This clone was seen a single time. This sequence joins TRBV28 and TRBJ1-4; TRBD1 matches 7 bases. In germline, CDR1 is MDHEN, CDR2 SYDVKM. The CDR3 is 15 amino acids. V shed 6 bases and J 3 bases; nucleotides not matched to a gene: 7. CDR3: CASRPTGAPNEKLFF. CDR3 bases: TGTGCCAGCAGACCCACAGGGGCCCCTAATGAAAAACTGTTTTTT.

This sequence joins TRBV11-2 and TRBJ2-1; the D gene is possibly TRBD2 (6 bases). Trimming took off 0 bases at V and 9 bases at J, with 18 bases between the two ends. CDR3 size: 16 residues. CDR1 and CDR2 from the germline V gene are SGHAT and FQNNGV. In nucleotides, the CDR3 is TGTGCCAGCAGCTTAGATGTGAAGACTAGAGGCGGTGAGCAGTTCTTC. Translation gives CASSLDVKTRGGEQFF.

V gene TRBV11-3 combines with J gene TRBJ2-7; D is possibly TRBD1 (6 bases). Deletions cut 5 bases from V and 0 bases from J, with 14 bases between. The germline V gene has CDR1 SGHNT and CDR2 YENEEA. The CDR3 has 15 amino acids. CDR3 in amino acids: CASSPGQPSSYEQYF. CDR3 sequence (DNA): TGTGCCAGCAGCCCAGGACAGCCGAGCTCCTACGAGCAGTACTTC.